The 31 T cell receptor beta chains below come from one sample, sequenced in a study of OX40 agonist ivuxolimab in advanced cancers. Sequencing used immunoSEQ multiplex PCR; TCRdb keeps in-frame clones, though not all of them. The repertoire holds around 76,000 clones, with about 89% as singletons. Sequences were derived from CD4+ or CD8+ T cells sorted from blood, sampled in a trial of the OX40 agonist ivuxolimab. These receptors were taken from an adult with an advanced solid tumor such as melanoma, head and neck, liver or kidney cancer.

This clone was found once. This chain uses TRBV9 with TRBJ1-6; the D is unclear. Germline CDR1 is SGDLS and CDR2 is YYNGEE. Deletions cut 0 bases from V and 8 bases from J, with 9 bases between. The CDR3 length is 14 residues. DNA of the CDR3: TGTGCCAGCAGCGTAGGGTCCAATTATTCACCCCTCCACTTT. As protein: CASSVGSNYSPLHF.

This chain links TRBV7-2 with TRBJ1-5; D remains unclear. The CDR3 consists of 13 residues. V gave up 2 bases and J gave up 7 bases, with 9 bases separating them. CDR1 and CDR2 (germline): SGHTA, FQGNSA. The CDR3 here is CASSLRYGQPQHF. The DNA for the CDR3 is TGTGCCAGCAGCTTAAGGTACGGGCAGCCCCAGCATTTT.

J is TRBJ2-7 and V is TRBV5-4; 10 positions match TRBD2. The CDR3 totals 15 residues. Germline trimming cut 1 base from V and 3 bases from J; bases unmatched to any gene: 4. CDR1 is SGHNT, CDR2 YYREEE, per germline (reference sequence). The CDR3 here is CASSLYERGGYEQYF. The DNA of the CDR3 is TGTGCCAGCAGCTTGTACGAGCGGGGGGGCTACGAGCAGTACTTC.

V gene TRBV6-5 combines with J gene TRBJ2-7, with 9 nucleotides matching TRBD1. This CDR3 has 15 residues. The germline CDR1 and CDR2 sequences are MNHEY and SVGAGI. J lost 5 bases, V lost 5 bases, and 10 bases had no gene match. The CDR3 sequence: CASSHPGTGNHEQYF. The CDR3 DNA follows: TGTGCCAGCAGTCATCCCGGGACAGGGAACCACGAGCAGTACTTC.

This chain links TRBV11-1 with TRBJ1-1; D unclear. This CDR3 has 15 amino acids. The ends were cut back, 3 bases at V and 2 bases at J, with 13 bases in the middle. Germline V gives CDR1 SGHAT, CDR2 FQDESV (reference sequence). CDR3 coding DNA: TGTGCCAGCAGCTTTGGGAAAGGGTTAAACACTGAAGCTTTCTTT. Its translation is CASSFGKGLNTEAFF.

This clone was seen just once. The V and J genes are TRBV2 and TRBJ2-2, with 7 positions matching TRBD2. Germline V lookup: CDR1 SNHLY, CDR2 FYNNEI. Trimming removed 6 bases from V and 1 base from J; junction bases left unmatched: 5. The CDR3 extends over 15 amino acids. CDR3 DNA: TGTGCCAGCAGGGAGCGGGAATTGAACACCGGGGAGCTGTTTTTT. Residues: CASRERELNTGELFF. Combining the CDR3 with reference TRBV2 and TRBJ2-2 gives the whole variable domain EPEVTQTPSHQVTQMGQEVILRCVPISNHLYFYWYRQILGQKVEFLVSFYNNEISEKSEIFDDQFSVERPDGSNFTLKIRSTKLEDSAMYFCASRERELNTGELFFGEGSRLTVL.

This rearrangement joins TRBV28 to TRBJ1-3; D ambiguous. The CDR3 loop spans 15 amino acids. V was cut by 5 bases and J by 0 bases, with 11 bases left in between. The germline V gene has CDR1 MDHEN and CDR2 SYDVKM. The CDR3 here is CASSARADSGNTIYF. In nucleotides, the CDR3 is TGTGCCAGCAGTGCCCGTGCGGACTCTGGAAACACCATATATTTT. Based on the CDR3 plus reference TRBV28 and TRBJ1-3, the full variable domain is DVKVTQSSRYLVKRTGEKVFLECVQDMDHENMFWYRQDPGLGLRLIYFSYDVKMKEKGDIPEGYSVSREKKERFSLILESASTNQTSMYLCASSARADSGNTIYFGEGSWLTVV.

V usage is TRBV25-1 and J usage is TRBJ2-6, with 7 bases matching TRBD1. Germline-derived CDR1 and CDR2 are MGHDK and SYGVNS. After removal of 3 bases from V and 0 bases from J, the junction contained 8 bases not matched to a gene. This CDR3 has 18 residues. CDR3 loop: CASSDRGPRGSGANVLTF. The DNA of the CDR3 is TGTGCCAGCAGTGATAGGGGGCCTCGGGGCTCTGGGGCCAACGTCCTGACTTTC.

The rearrangement links TRBV7-9 to TRBJ2-3, with 9 bases fitting TRBD1. The CDR3 has 15 residues. With V trimmed by 5 bases and J by 5 bases, 8 bases remained unmatched. The V gene's germline CDR1 is SEHNR and CDR2 FQNEAQ (reference sequence). This CDR3 is CASSPLRGQGDTQYF. Here the CDR3 DNA reads TGTGCCAGCAGCCCACTAAGGGGACAGGGAGATACGCAGTATTTT.

V gene TRBV5-6 combines with J gene TRBJ2-7; D is undetermined. The V gene's germline CDR1 is SGHDT and CDR2 YYEEEE. The CDR3 totals 13 residues. V was trimmed by 2 bases and J by 5 bases, leaving 11 bases between them. CDR3 sequence: CASSLLQTHEQYF. The CDR3 bases are TGTGCCAGCAGCTTATTGCAGACCCACGAGCAGTACTTC. Using reference TRBV5-6 and TRBJ2-7 for the parts outside the CDR3, the full variable domain is DAGVTQSPTHLIKTRGQQVTLRCSPKSGHDTVSWYQQALGQGPQFIFQYYEEEERQRGNFPDRFSGHQFPNYSSELNVNALLLGDSALYLCASSLLQTHEQYFGPGTRLTVT.

DNA for the CDR3: TGTGCCAGCAGTCCAACTCTAGGGGAGCCCGGAAACACCATATATTTT. Translated, it gives CASSPTLGEPGNTIYF. The rearrangement uses TRBV28 and TRBJ1-3; D possibly corresponds to TRBD1 (5 bases). V lost 5 bases and J lost 4, with 18 bases in between. The CDR3 contains 16 residues. The germline CDR1 and CDR2 sequences are MDHEN and SYDVKM. Full variable domain (remainder filled in from reference TRBV28 and TRBJ1-3): DVKVTQSSRYLVKRTGEKVFLECVQDMDHENMFWYRQDPGLGLRLIYFSYDVKMKEKGDIPEGYSVSREKKERFSLILESASTNQTSMYLCASSPTLGEPGNTIYFGEGSWLTVV.

This clone was picked up a small number of times. The chain carries TRBV28 and TRBJ1-6; tentatively, D is TRBD1 (5 bases). The germline CDR1 and CDR2 sequences are MDHEN and SYDVKM. The germline V and J ends were trimmed by 4 bases and 4 bases, with 8 bases remaining between them. CDR3 length: 14 amino acids. The CDR3 sequence is CASSSAGYNSPLHF. The CDR3 region has the DNA TGTGCCAGCAGTTCCGCAGGGTATAATTCACCCCTCCACTTT. The full variable domain, in which reference TRBV28 and TRBJ1-6 provide the parts outside the CDR3, is DVKVTQSSRYLVKRTGEKVFLECVQDMDHENMFWYRQDPGLGLRLIYFSYDVKMKEKGDIPEGYSVSREKKERFSLILESASTNQTSMYLCASSSAGYNSPLHFGNGTRLTVT.

Points on this clone: Other DNA sequences of this sample code for an identical CDR3. The chain joins TRBV19 to TRBJ1-2; a weak D match, TRBD1 (5 bases). V lost 4 bases to trimming and J lost 4 bases, with 10 bases between them. The germline CDR1 and CDR2 sequences are LNHDA and SQIVND (reference sequence). The CDR3 has 13 amino acids. The CDR3 protein is CASSTRQLYGYTF. CDR3 bases: TGTGCCAGTAGTACGCGACAGCTCTATGGCTACACCTTC.

The chain uses TRBV7-8 and TRBJ2-7; D possibly corresponds to TRBD2 (5 bases). V lost 5 bases, J lost 6 bases, and 20 bases lay in between. Germline CDR1 and CDR2: SGHVS and FQNEAQ. The CDR3 is 15 amino acids. The CDR3 spells CASSPRTGLPSEQYF. In DNA, the CDR3 is TGTGCCAGCAGCCCCAGGACGGGATTGCCTAGCGAGCAGTACTTC.

The CDR3 coding sequence is TGCGCCAGCAGTCGTCAGCCCGGGACTAGCGGTGGCACAGATACGCAGTATTTT. Protein product: CASSRQPGTSGGTDTQYF. The chain joins TRBV5-1 to TRBJ2-3, with 11 bases lining up with TRBD2. This CDR3 spans 18 amino acids. V shed 5 bases, J shed 1 base, and the junction held 12 bases outside the gene matches. Germline-derived CDR1 and CDR2 are SGHRS and YFSETQ.

This chain joins TRBV9 and TRBJ2-3; D assignment may be TRBD1 or TRBD2 (6 bases each). The ends were cut back, 0 bases at V and 6 bases at J, with 20 bases in the middle. From germline, CDR1 is SGDLS and CDR2 YYNGEE. The CDR3 extends over 17 amino acids. DNA for the CDR3: TGTGCCAGCAGCGTAGGAAGGGGGGCGCAATGGGCCGATACGCAGTATTTT. The encoded protein is CASSVGRGAQWADTQYF.

The V and J genes are TRBV7-3 and TRBJ2-1; D is unclear. Deletions cut 1 base from V and 8 bases from J, with 12 bases between. This CDR3 spans 14 amino acids. In germline, CDR1 is SGHTA, CDR2 FQGTGA. The CDR3 loop is CASSLIADADEQFF. CDR3 bases: TGTGCCAGCAGCTTAATCGCAGATGCGGATGAGCAGTTCTTC.

V is TRBV13 and J is TRBJ2-4; D is possibly TRBD2 (7 bases). The V gene's germline CDR1 is PRHDT and CDR2 FYEKMQ (reference sequence). The CDR3 contains 15 residues. Trimming shortened V by 5 bases and J by 5 bases, and 16 bases separated the two germline ends. The CDR3: CASSPLGAGENIQYF. Here the CDR3 DNA reads TGTGCCAGCAGCCCCTTGGGGGCGGGGGAAAACATTCAGTACTTC.

The CDR3 DNA sequence: TGCGCCAGCAGCTTGGGAGGGACGCCGAGCGAAAAACTGTTTTTT. Its translation: CASSLGGTPSEKLFF. The chain links TRBV5-1 to TRBJ1-4; D might be TRBD1 (5 bases). The V end was cut by 0 bases, the J end by 8 bases, with 14 bases between. This CDR3 has 15 amino acids. Looked up from germline, CDR1 is SGHRS and CDR2 is YFSETQ.

The chain recombines TRBV6-1 with TRBJ1-5; D may be TRBD1 (5 bases). The CDR3 sequence is 15 residues long. Germline V CDR1 and CDR2: MNHNS, SASEGT. With 5 bases removed from V and 2 bases from J, the gap between germline ends came to 13 bases. CDR3: CASSSRSGGNQPQHF. DNA for the CDR3: TGTGCCAGCAGTTCAAGGTCGGGGGGCAATCAGCCCCAGCATTTT.

V usage is TRBV6-5 and J usage is TRBJ1-1; D not certain. V dropped 0 bases and J dropped 0 bases, with 8 bases sitting between them. The CDR3 loop spans 15 amino acids. In germline, CDR1 is MNHEY, CDR2 SVGAGI. The CDR3 loop is CASSYSGVMNTEAFF. The CDR3 bases are TGTGCCAGCAGTTACTCAGGAGTTATGAACACTGAAGCTTTCTTT.

J is TRBJ2-3 and V is TRBV29-1; no firm D call. Trimming shortened V by 4 bases and J by 2 bases, and 13 bases separated the two germline ends. This CDR3 has 14 amino acids. The germline V gene encodes CDR1 SQVTM and CDR2 ANQGSEA. The CDR3 nucleotides read TGCAGCGTTGTGCGGCAGCGCACCACAGATACGCAGTATTTT. The encoded protein is CSVVRQRTTDTQYF.

CDR3 coding DNA: TGCGCCAGCAGCCAGGTCCTCCCTTTTTTGAACACTGAAGCTTTCTTT. Its protein is CASSQVLPFLNTEAFF. The chain carries TRBV4-1 and TRBJ1-1; no reliable D call. The CDR3 consists of 16 residues. V shed 3 bases and J shed 0 bases, with 14 bases lying between them. Per the germline V gene, CDR1 is MGHRA and CDR2 is YSYEKL.

V gene TRBV9 combines with J gene TRBJ2-3; 9 nucleotides align to TRBD1. This CDR3 comprises 18 residues. Germline V gives CDR1 SGDLS, CDR2 YYNGEE. With 3 bases clipped from V and 1 base from J, the junction kept 12 bases outside the gene matches. In DNA, the CDR3 is TGTGCCAGCAGCGCGCCGGGACAGGGAATCGGCGGCACAGATACGCAGTATTTT. This encodes CASSAPGQGIGGTDTQYF.

This clone was detected only a few times. This rearrangement joins TRBV2 to TRBJ1-6; 7 bases line up with TRBD1. The CDR3 runs to 15 residues. Per germline, CDR1 SNHLY and CDR2 FYNNEI. Unmatched junction bases numbered 13, after V lost 7 bases and J lost 10 bases. The CDR3 DNA follows: TGTGCCAGCATGAGGACAGGTCCGACGGGATCACCCCTCCACTTT. Translation gives CASMRTGPTGSPLHF.

This clone was observed a single time. This chain joins TRBV5-1 and TRBJ2-1; D ambiguous. V shed 0 bases and J shed 0 bases, with 4 bases lying between them. Germline V CDR1 and CDR2: SGHRS, YFSETQ. The CDR3 covers 14 residues. The CDR3 bases are TGCGCCAGCAGCTTGGATGTCTCCTACAATGAGCAGTTCTTC. As protein: CASSLDVSYNEQFF.

The chain employs TRBV4-1 and TRBJ2-1; D is unresolved. Between the trimmed V and J ends, which lost 0 bases and 15 bases, there was a span of 15 bases. The CDR3 spans 13 residues. The germline V gene has CDR1 MGHRA and CDR2 YSYEKL. The DNA of the CDR3 is TGCGCCAGCAGCCAAGAAGGCGGTTCCCGGCGGTTCTTC. It encodes CASSQEGGSRRFF.

V usage is TRBV28 and J usage is TRBJ2-3; possibly TRBD2 for D (5 bases). The CDR3 has 11 residues. CDR1 and CDR2 from the germline V gene are MDHEN and SYDVKM. Written as DNA, the CDR3 is TGTGCGGCCCGGGAAAAAGATACGCAGTATTTT. This codes for CAAREKDTQYF.

The rearrangement uses TRBV27 and TRBJ2-7; maybe TRBD1 (6 bases). CDR3 length: 14 residues. Trimming took off 5 bases at V and 4 bases at J, with 15 bases between the two ends. From germline, CDR1 is MNHEY and CDR2 SMNVEV (reference sequence). In nucleotides, the CDR3 is TGTGCCAGCAGTCTGGGGGCGAGCGGATACGAGCAGTACTTC. Translated, it gives CASSLGASGYEQYF.

The chain recombines TRBV27 with TRBJ2-3; the match to TRBD2 covers 8 bases. With V trimmed by 5 bases and J by 0 bases, 4 bases remained unmatched. The CDR3 runs to 15 residues. Germline V gene lookup returns CDR1 MNHEY and CDR2 SMNVEV (reference sequence). The CDR3 bases are TGTGCCAGCAGTCTACTAGCGGCTAGCACAGATACGCAGTATTTT. Its protein product is CASSLLAASTDTQYF.

This clone showed up just once. This sequence joins TRBV29-1 and TRBJ1-2; D remains unclear. CDR1 SQVTM and CDR2 ANQGSEA come from the germline V gene. The CDR3 consists of 12 residues. V was cut by 6 bases and J by 4 bases, with 12 bases left in between. This chain's CDR3 is CSVADISYGYTF. CDR3 coding DNA: TGCAGCGTAGCAGACATAAGCTATGGCTACACCTTC.